This T cell receptor (beta chain) was identified during a study of OX40 agonist ivuxolimab in advanced cancers. About the research overall: Patients were under 90% male with ages about 23 to 80, mean roughly 64. Study conclusions and caveats: Dosing at 0.1 to 3.0 mg/kg was accompanied by clonal expansion of CD4+ and CD8+ blood T cells by week 6. Averaged across samples, CD8+ T cells carried more expanded clones than CD4+ did.

Here immunoSEQ multiplex PCR was the method, and the copy in TCRdb shows in-frame clones only, minus some. Seen here are roughly 50,000 clones, around nine tenths observed once, and the top ten hold roughly a third. As to this clone: The antigen is unknown.

J was trimmed by 4 bases and V by 2 bases; bases with no gene match: 8. Germline CDR1 SGHTA, CDR2 FQGNSA. This CDR3 is built from 18 residues. This receptor was taken from an adult with an advanced solid tumor such as melanoma, head and neck, liver or kidney cancer. This chain uses TRBV7-2 with TRBJ2-4, with TRBD2 matching 13 bases. The sample in question was CD4+ or CD8+ T cells sorted from blood, obtained in a trial of the OX40 agonist ivuxolimab. CDR3 nucleotides: TGTGCCAGCAGCTTATTGATAACTAGCGGGGGGGTTAAAAACATTCAGTACTTC. Protein product: CASSLLITSGGVKNIQYF.